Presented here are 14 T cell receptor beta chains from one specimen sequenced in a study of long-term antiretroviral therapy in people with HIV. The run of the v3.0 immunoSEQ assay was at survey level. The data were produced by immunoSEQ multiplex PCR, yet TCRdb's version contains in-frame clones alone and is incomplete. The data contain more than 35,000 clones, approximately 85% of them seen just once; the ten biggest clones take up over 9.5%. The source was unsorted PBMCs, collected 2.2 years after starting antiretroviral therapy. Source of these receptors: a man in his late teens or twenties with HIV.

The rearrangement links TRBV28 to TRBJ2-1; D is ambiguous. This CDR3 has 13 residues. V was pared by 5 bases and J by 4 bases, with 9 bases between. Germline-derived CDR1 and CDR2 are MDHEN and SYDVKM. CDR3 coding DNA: TGTGCCAGCAGTCCCGACTTGTACAATGAGCAGTTCTTC. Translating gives CASSPDLYNEQFF.

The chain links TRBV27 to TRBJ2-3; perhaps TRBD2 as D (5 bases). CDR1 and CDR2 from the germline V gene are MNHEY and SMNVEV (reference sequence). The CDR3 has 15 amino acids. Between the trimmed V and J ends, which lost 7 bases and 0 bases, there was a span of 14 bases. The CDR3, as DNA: TGTGCCAGCATGGTACGCGGGCTTAGCACAGATACGCAGTATTTT. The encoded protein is CASMVRGLSTDTQYF.

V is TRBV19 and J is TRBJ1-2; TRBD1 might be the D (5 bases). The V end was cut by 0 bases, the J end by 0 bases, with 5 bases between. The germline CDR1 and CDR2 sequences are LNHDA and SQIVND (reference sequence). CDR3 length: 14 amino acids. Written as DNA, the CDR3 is TGTGCCAGTAGTATAGAGGGGGCTAACTATGGCTACACCTTC. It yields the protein CASSIEGANYGYTF.

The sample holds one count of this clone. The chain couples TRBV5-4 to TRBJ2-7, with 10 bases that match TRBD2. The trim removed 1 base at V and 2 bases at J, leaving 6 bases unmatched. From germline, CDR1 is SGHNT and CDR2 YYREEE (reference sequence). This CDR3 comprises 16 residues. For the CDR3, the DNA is TGTGCCAGCAGCTTGTTGGTAGCGGGGGGTCCCTACGAGCAGTACTTC. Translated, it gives CASSLLVAGGPYEQYF.

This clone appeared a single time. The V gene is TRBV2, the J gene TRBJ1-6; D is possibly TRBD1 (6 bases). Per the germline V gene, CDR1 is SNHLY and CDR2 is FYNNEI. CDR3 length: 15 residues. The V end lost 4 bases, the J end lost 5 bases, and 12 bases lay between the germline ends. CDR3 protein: CASSGTGRDNSPLHF. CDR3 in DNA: TGTGCCAGCAGTGGTACAGGGCGGGATAATTCACCCCTCCACTTT.

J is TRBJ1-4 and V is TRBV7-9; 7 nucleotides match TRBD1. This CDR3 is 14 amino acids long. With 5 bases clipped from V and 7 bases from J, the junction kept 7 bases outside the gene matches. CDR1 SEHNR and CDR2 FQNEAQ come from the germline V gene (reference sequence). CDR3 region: CASSVGTAFEKLFF. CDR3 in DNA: TGTGCCAGCAGCGTCGGGACAGCTTTTGAAAAACTGTTTTTT.

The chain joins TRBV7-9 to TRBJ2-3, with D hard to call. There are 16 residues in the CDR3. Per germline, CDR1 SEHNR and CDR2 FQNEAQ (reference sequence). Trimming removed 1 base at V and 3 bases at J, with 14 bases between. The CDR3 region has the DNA TGTGCCAGCAGCTTAGGTCTAGATCTTTTGACAGATACGCAGTATTTT. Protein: CASSLGLDLLTDTQYF.

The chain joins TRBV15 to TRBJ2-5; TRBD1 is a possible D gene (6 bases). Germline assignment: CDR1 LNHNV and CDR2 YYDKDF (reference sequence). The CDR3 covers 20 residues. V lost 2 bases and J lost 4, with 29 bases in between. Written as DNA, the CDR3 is TGTGCCACCAGCAGAACCCCAATGGGGCTTACTACAGGGTCCGCAGAGACCCAGTACTTC. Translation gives CATSRTPMGLTTGSAETQYF.

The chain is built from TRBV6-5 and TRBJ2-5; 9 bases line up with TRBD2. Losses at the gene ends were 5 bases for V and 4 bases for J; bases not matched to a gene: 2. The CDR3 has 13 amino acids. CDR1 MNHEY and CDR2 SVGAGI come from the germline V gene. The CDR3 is CASSPTSGETQYF. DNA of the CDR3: TGTGCCAGCAGTCCGACTAGCGGAGAGACCCAGTACTTC.

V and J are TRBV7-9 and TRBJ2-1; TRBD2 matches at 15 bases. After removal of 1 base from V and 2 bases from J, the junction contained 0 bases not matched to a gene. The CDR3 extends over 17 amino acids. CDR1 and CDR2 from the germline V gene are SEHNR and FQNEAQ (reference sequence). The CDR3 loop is CASSLGTSGGAYNEQFF. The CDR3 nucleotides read TGTGCCAGCAGCTTAGGGACTAGCGGGGGGGCCTACAATGAGCAGTTCTTC.

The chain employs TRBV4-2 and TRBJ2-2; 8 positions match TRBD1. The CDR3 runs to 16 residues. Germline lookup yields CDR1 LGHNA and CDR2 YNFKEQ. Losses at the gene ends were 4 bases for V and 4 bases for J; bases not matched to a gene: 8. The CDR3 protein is CASSPTVGQGTGELFF. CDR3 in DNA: TGTGCCAGCAGCCCGACCGTAGGACAGGGCACCGGGGAGCTGTTTTTT.

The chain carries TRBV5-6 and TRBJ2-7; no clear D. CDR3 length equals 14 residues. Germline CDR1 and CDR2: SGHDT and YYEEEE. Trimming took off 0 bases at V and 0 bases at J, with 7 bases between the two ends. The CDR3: CASSLGRSSYEQYF. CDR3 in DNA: TGTGCCAGCAGCTTGGGCAGGAGCTCCTACGAGCAGTACTTC. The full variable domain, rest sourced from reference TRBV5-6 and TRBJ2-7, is DAGVTQSPTHLIKTRGQQVTLRCSPKSGHDTVSWYQQALGQGPQFIFQYYEEEERQRGNFPDRFSGHQFPNYSSELNVNALLLGDSALYLCASSLGRSSYEQYFGPGTRLTVT.

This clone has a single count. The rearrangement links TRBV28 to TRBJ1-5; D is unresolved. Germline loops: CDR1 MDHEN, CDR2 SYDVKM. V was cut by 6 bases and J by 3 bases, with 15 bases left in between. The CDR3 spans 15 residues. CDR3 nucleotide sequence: TGTGCCAGCAGCCCCGAGAAAGAGACCAATCAGCCCCAGCATTTT. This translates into CASSPEKETNQPQHF.

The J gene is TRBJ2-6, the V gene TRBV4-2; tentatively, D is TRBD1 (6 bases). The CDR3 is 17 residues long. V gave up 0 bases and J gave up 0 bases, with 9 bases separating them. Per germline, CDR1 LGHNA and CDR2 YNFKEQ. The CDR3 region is CASSQDGTSSGANVLTF. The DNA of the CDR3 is TGTGCCAGCAGCCAAGACGGGACAAGCTCTGGGGCCAACGTCCTGACTTTC.